This T cell receptor (beta chain) comes out of a study of CD4+ T cells in melanoma. This table comes from immunoSEQ multiplex PCR, and its TCRdb copy is limited to in-frame clones, with some not included. In the table there are about 120,000 clones, approximately 90% of which are singletons. As regards this clone: Its target is not known.

Notes on the study in general: In melanoma, neoantigen-specific CD4+ T cells reportedly differed in differentiation state.

The ends were cut back, 9 bases at V and 5 bases at J, with 13 bases in the middle. CDR3 size: 12 residues. The germline V gene has CDR1 SNHLY and CDR2 FYNNEI. The genes are TRBV2 and TRBJ1-1, with D unclear. The receptor was isolated from a human donor with melanoma. The material sequenced was peripheral blood. The CDR3, as DNA: TGTGCCAGGTGGGGTGGTTGGACTGAAGCTTTCTTT. Its translation is CARWGGWTEAFF.